The present TCR beta chain was sequenced within a study of shared clonotypes between healthy human individuals. Regarding this clone: Antigen: not known.

V was pared by 5 bases and J by 1 base, with 15 bases between. CDR1 and CDR2 from the germline V gene are SEHNR and FQNEAQ (reference sequence). This CDR3 is built from 15 residues. Over several immunoSEQ plates, each subset's genomic DNA was distributed in even portions. Profiling relied on immunoSEQ multiplex PCR, and the TCRdb table lists in-frame clones only, not all of them. The sample lists some 2 million clones; about 95% were seen once. Findings and caveats of the study: Some naive CD4 clonotypes, around 4.9%, turned up in common across a few donors. How much donors shared clonotypes was expected to be affected by sequencing depth.

CD8 cells classed as naive were CD45RO-negative and positively selected for CCR7, excluding terminally differentiated effector memory CD45RA+ cells. The sequence was obtained from a man aged 18 to 29 in good health. V gene TRBV7-9 combines with J gene TRBJ2-7; perhaps TRBD2 as D (5 bases). Material: naive CD8+ T cells sorted from blood. The CDR3 DNA follows: TGTGCCAGCAGCCCAAGCATGGAGGATTCCTACGAGCAGTACTTC. It codes for CASSPSMEDSYEQYF. The full variable domain, completed using reference TRBV7-9 and TRBJ2-7, is DTGVSQNPRHKITKRGQNVTFRCDPISEHNRLYWYRQTLGQGPEFLTYFQNEAQLEKSRLLSDRFSAERPKGSFSTLEIQRTEQGDSAMYLCASSPSMEDSYEQYFGPGTRLTVT.